This TCR beta chain was profiled in a study of patients and donors after allogeneic stem cell transplantation. Germline CDR1 and CDR2: SGHRS and YFSETQ. Between the trimmed V and J ends, which lost 0 bases and 6 bases, there was a span of 12 bases. The CDR3 extends over 14 amino acids. TCRdb re-derived calls from the RT-PCR reads in MiXCR, one entry per CDR3 protein. The data contain around 70,000 distinct CDR3 sequences, about 26% of them singletons. The origin of this receptor is a human donor who was either an allogeneic HSCT recipient or a stem cell or donor lymphocyte infusion donor (not recorded which). It is not recorded whose cells these are; they may come from a transplant donor. The sequenced material came from blood, either unsorted or a sorted T cell fraction (not recorded which). The chain recombines TRBV5-1 with TRBJ1-2; perhaps TRBD1 as D (5 bases). CDR3 DNA: TGCGCCAGCAGCTTGGGGCGTGGGGGAAATGGCTACACCTTC. Translating gives CASSLGRGGNGYTF.